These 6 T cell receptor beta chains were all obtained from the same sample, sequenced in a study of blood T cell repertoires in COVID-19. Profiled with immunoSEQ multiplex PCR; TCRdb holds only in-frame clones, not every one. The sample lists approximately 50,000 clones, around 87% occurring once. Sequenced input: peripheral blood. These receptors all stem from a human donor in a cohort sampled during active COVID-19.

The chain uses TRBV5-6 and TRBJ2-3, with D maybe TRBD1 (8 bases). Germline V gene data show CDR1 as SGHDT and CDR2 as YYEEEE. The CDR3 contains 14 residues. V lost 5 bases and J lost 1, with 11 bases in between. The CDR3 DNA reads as TGTGCCAGCAGACAGGGGGGGGGCACAGATACGCAGTATTTT. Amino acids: CASRQGGGTDTQYF.

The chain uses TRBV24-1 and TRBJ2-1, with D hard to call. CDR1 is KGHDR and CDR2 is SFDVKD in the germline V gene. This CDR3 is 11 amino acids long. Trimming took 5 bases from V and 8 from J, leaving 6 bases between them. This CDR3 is CATSAHDEQFF. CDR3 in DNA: TGTGCCACCAGTGCCCATGATGAGCAGTTCTTC.

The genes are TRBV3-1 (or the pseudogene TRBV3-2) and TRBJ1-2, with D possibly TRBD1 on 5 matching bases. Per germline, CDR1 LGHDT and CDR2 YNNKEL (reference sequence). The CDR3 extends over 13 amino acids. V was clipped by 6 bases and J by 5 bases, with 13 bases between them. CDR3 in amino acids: CASRPGRGYGYTF. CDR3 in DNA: TGTGCCAGCAGACCAGGACGGGGGTATGGCTACACCTTC.

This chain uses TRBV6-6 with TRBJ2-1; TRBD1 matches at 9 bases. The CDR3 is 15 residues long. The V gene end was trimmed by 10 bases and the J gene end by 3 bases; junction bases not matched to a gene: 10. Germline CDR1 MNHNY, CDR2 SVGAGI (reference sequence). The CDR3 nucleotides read TGTGCCAACCCATTACGACAGGGGGTCTACAATGAGCAGTTCTTC. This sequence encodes CANPLRQGVYNEQFF.

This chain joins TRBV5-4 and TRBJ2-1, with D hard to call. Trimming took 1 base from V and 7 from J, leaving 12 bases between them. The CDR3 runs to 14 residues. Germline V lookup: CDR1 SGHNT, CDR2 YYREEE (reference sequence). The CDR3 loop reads CASSLQSSANEQFF. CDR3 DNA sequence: TGTGCCAGCAGCTTGCAGTCAAGCGCAAATGAGCAGTTCTTC.

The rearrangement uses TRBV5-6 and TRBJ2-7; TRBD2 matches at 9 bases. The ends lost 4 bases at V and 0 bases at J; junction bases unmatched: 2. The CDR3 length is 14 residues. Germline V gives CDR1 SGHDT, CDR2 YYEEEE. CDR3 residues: CASSPGLASYEQYF. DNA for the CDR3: TGTGCCAGCAGCCCGGGACTAGCCTCCTACGAGCAGTACTTC.